The 2 T cell receptor beta chains reported below all come from one sample, sequenced in a study of blood T cell repertoires in COVID-19. TCRdb keeps only in-frame clones here, not all; method: immunoSEQ multiplex PCR. The sample yields tens of thousands of clones, roughly 84% seen once. Source material: peripheral blood. The receptors were gathered from a woman of 80 years or more with acute or convalescent COVID-19.

J is TRBJ2-7 and V is TRBV7-8; the match to TRBD1 covers 9 bases. CDR1 SGHVS and CDR2 FQNEAQ come from the germline V gene. Trimming took 5 bases from V and 1 from J; bases not matched to a gene: 18. The CDR3 consists of 19 residues. CDR3 amino acids: CASSHYPGQGKGLSYEQYF. For the CDR3, the DNA is TGTGCCAGCAGCCATTATCCGGGACAGGGAAAAGGTTTGTCCTACGAGCAGTACTTC.

Written as DNA, the CDR3 is TGTGCCAGCCACGGACAGGGTACGAACACTGAAGCTTTCTTT. This translates into CASHGQGTNTEAFF. This rearrangement joins TRBV18 to TRBJ1-1; TRBD1 agrees at 8 bases. J was trimmed by 1 base and V by 8 bases; bases with no gene match: 6. The CDR3 is made up of 14 amino acids. In germline, CDR1 is KGHSH, CDR2 LQKENI.